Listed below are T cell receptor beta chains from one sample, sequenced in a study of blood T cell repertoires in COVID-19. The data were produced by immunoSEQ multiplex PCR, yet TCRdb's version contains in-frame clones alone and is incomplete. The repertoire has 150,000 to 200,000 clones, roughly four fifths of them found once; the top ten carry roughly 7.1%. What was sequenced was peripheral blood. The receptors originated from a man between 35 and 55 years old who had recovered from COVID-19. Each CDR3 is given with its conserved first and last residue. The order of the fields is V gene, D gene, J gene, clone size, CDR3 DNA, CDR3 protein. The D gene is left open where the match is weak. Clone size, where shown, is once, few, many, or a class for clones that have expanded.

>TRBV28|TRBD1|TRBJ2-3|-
TGTGCCAGCAGTCCAACCGGGACAGGGTTTTTAGATACGCAGTATTTT
CASSPTGTGFLDTQYF
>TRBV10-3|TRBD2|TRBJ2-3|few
TGTGCCATCAGTGAGTCGACCGGGACTAGCTGGGCAGATACGCAGTATTTT
CAISESTGTSWADTQYF
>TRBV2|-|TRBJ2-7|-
TGTGCCAGCAGTGGATTAGGGGGCTACGAGCAGTACTTC
CASSGLGGYEQYF
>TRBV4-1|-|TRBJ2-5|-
TGCGCCAGCAGCCAAGATCTAAGCGGAAGTGGAGAGACCCAGTACTTC
CASSQDLSGSGETQYF
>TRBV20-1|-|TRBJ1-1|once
TGCAGTGCTAGTCAGGGGCGGACTGAAGCTTTCTTT
CSASQGRTEAFF
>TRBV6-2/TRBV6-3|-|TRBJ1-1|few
TGTGCCAGCAGTTGGGGGGGCACTGAAGCTTTCTTT
CASSWGGTEAFF
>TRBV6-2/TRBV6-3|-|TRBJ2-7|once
TGTGCCAGCAGTTCCCCGCTGAGCCCCTACGAGCAGTACTTC
CASSSPLSPYEQYF
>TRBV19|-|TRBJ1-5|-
TGTGCCAGTAGTCGTTCCACTTATAGCAATCAGCCCCAGCATTTT
CASSRSTYSNQPQHF
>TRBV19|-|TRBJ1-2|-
TGTGCCAGTAGTATATCCGGTAGTGGCTATGGCTACACCTTC
CASSISGSGYGYTF
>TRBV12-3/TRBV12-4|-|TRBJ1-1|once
TGTGCCAGCGGGCCCCTCTCCGCTGAAGCTTTCTTT
CASGPLSAEAFF
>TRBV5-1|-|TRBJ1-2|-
TGCGCCAGCAGCTTGCTGGACAGCGCCTATGGCTACACCTTC
CASSLLDSAYGYTF
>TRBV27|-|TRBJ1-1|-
TGTGCCAGCAGTAATAACCCGGGGTCCACTGAAGCTTTCTTT
CASSNNPGSTEAFF
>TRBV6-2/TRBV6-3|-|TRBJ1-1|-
TGTGCCAGCAGTATGATCACAGGGTTCCCTGAAGCTTTCTTT
CASSMITGFPEAFF
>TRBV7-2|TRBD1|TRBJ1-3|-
TGTGCCAGCAGCTTAGTGGGACAGTATGGAAACACCATATATTTT
CASSLVGQYGNTIYF
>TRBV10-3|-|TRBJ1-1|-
TGTGCCATCACTGAAAGGGATTCGGGAACTGAAGCTTTCTTT
CAITERDSGTEAFF
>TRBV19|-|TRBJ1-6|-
TGTGCCAGTAGTATGGGCGTTAGCTCCTATAATTCACCCCTCCACTTT
CASSMGVSSYNSPLHF
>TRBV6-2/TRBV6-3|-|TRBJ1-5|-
TGTGCCAGCAGTTACTCGATTTACAGACCCAATCAGCCCCAGCATTTT
CASSYSIYRPNQPQHF
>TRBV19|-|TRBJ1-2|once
TGTGCCAGTAGTCCCGGGACTAACTATGGCTACACCTTC
CASSPGTNYGYTF
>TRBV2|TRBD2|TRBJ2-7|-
TGTGCCAGCAGTTCTAGCGGGGGGGCCACCTACGAGCAGTACTTC
CASSSSGGATYEQYF
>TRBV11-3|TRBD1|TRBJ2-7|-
TGTGCCAGCAGCCTGAGACAGGGAAACGAGCAGTACTTC
CASSLRQGNEQYF
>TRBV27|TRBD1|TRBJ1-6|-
TGTGCCAGCAGCGGGACAGTAAATTCACCCCTCCACTTT
CASSGTVNSPLHF
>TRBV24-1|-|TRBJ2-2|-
TGTGCCACCAGTGACGACTACACCGGGGAGCTGTTTTTT
CATSDDYTGELFF
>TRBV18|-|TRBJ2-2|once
TGTGCCAGCACATGGTCGGGGAGTGACACCGGGGAGCTGTTTTTT
CASTWSGSDTGELFF
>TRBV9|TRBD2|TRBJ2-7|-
TGTGCCAGCAGCGTAGGAGGACTAGCGAACTACGAGCAGTACTTC
CASSVGGLANYEQYF
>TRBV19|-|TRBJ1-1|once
TGTGCCAGTAGTATAGGGGCCCTTGTGACTGAAGCTTTCTTT
CASSIGALVTEAFF
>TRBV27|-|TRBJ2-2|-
TGTGCCAGCAGCCCTTCTACCGGGGAGCTGTTTTTT
CASSPSTGELFF
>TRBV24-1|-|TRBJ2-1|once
TGTGCCACCAGTGATTTGACCCAGAATGACAATGAGCAGTTCTTC
CATSDLTQNDNEQFF
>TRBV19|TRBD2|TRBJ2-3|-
TGTGCCAGTAGTATAAGCGGACTAGTTAGCACAGATACGCAGTATTTT
CASSISGLVSTDTQYF
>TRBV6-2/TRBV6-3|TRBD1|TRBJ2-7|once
TGTGCCAGCAGTCCCACCCAGGGGGCAGTCGACGAGCAGTACTTC
CASSPTQGAVDEQYF
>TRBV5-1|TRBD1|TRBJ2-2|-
TGCGCCAGCAGCACCGGGACAGGGGTCACCGGGGAGCTGTTTTTT
CASSTGTGVTGELFF
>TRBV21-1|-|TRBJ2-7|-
TGTGCCAGCCCCAGCACGGATAACAGCAACTACGAGCAGTACTTC
CASPSTDNSNYEQYF
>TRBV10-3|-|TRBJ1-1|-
TGTGCCATCAGTGAGGGACAGTTGGACACTGAAGCTTTCTTT
CAISEGQLDTEAFF
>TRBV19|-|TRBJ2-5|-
TGTGCCAGTGAAACGGGGGACGAGGAAGGGACCCAGTACTTC
CASETGDEEGTQYF
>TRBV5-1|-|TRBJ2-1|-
TGCGCCAGCAGCTTCGGTGGCTACAATGAGCAGTTCTTC
CASSFGGYNEQFF
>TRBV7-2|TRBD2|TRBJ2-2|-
TGTGCCAGCAGCTTGGAAAGCGGGGAGTACACCGGGGAGCTGTTTTTT
CASSLESGEYTGELFF
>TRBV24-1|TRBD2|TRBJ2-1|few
TGTGCCACCAGTGACAGAGGACTAGCGGGAGGAGGTGAGCAGTTCTTC
CATSDRGLAGGGEQFF
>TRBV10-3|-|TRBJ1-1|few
TGTGCCACGGCCGTAGACAGCGAAGCTTTCTTT
CATAVDSEAFF
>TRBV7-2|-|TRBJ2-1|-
TGTGCCAGCAGCCCAGGAGGAGGGGGGGCTTTCAATGAGCAGTTCTTC
CASSPGGGGAFNEQFF
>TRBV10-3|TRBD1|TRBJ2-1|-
TGTGCCATCAGTGAGTCGGCCACAGGGGGTGCCTACAATGAGCAGTTCTTC
CAISESATGGAYNEQFF
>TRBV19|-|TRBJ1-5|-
TGTGCCAGTAGCCGACAGTCCCATCAGCCCCAGCATTTT
CASSRQSHQPQHF
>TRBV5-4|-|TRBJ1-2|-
TGTGCCAGCAGCACAAACAGGGCGCTCGTCTATGGCTACACCTTC
CASSTNRALVYGYTF
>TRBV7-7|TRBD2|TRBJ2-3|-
TGTGCTAGCAGCTTAGGGACTAGCGGAAGCACAGATACGCAGTATTTT
CASSLGTSGSTDTQYF
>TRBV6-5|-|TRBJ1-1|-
TGTGCCAGCAGTCAGAGGATTAGACTGAACACTGAAGCTTTCTTT
CASSQRIRLNTEAFF
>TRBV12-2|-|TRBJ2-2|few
TGTGCAAGTCGCTTAGATCTAGCGGGGGCGACGAACACCGGGGAGCTGTTTTTT
CASRLDLAGATNTGELFF
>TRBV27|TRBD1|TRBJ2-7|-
TGTGCCAGCAGTACCGGGACAGGGATCTACGAGCAGTACTTC
CASSTGTGIYEQYF
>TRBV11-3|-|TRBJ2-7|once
TGTGCCAGCAGCTTACGGACAGAGCAGTACTTC
CASSLRTEQYF
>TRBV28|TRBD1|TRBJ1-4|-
TGTGCCAGCGGACAGGGTGGGACTAATGAAAAACTGTTTTTT
CASGQGGTNEKLFF
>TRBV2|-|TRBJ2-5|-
TGTGCCAGCAGTGTGGGGGTTGGAGGGGAAGAGACCCAGTACTTC
CASSVGVGGEETQYF
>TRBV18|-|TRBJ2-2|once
TGTGCCAGCTCACCCCCGATTCGGGACACCGGGGAGCTGTTTTTT
CASSPPIRDTGELFF
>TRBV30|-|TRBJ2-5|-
TGTGCCTGGAGTGTATGGGCCAGGGGAGAGACCCAGTACTTC
CAWSVWARGETQYF
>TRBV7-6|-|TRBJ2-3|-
TGTGCCAGCAGCTTAGCTAGCGAGAATACGCAGTATTTT
CASSLASENTQYF